The 2 T cell receptor beta chains given below trace back to one sample, sequenced in a study of blood T cell repertoires in COVID-19. The protocol was immunoSEQ multiplex PCR, while the TCRdb copy is restricted to in-frame clones and leaves out a portion. The sample records 70,000 to 100,000 clones, 80% to 90% being singletons. The specimen was peripheral blood. The origin of the receptors is a human donor in a cohort sampled during active COVID-19.

The chain has TRBV27 and TRBJ2-2, with 7 positions matching TRBD1. The junction had 6 bases not matched to a gene; V was cut back by 7 bases and J by 4 bases. Germline CDR1 and CDR2: MNHEY and SMNVEV (reference sequence). This CDR3 region has 14 residues. CDR3 region: CASNRGVSTGELFF. For the CDR3, the DNA is TGTGCCAGCAACAGGGGAGTCAGCACCGGGGAGCTGTTTTTT.

The V gene is TRBV11-3, the J gene TRBJ2-1; D remains unclear. V lost 1 base and J lost 0, with 13 bases in between. There are 17 residues in the CDR3. Germline values: CDR1 SGHNT, CDR2 YENEEA. The CDR3 is CASSLGGSLSSYNEQFF. CDR3 DNA: TGTGCCAGCAGCTTAGGCGGTAGTCTTAGCTCCTACAATGAGCAGTTCTTC.